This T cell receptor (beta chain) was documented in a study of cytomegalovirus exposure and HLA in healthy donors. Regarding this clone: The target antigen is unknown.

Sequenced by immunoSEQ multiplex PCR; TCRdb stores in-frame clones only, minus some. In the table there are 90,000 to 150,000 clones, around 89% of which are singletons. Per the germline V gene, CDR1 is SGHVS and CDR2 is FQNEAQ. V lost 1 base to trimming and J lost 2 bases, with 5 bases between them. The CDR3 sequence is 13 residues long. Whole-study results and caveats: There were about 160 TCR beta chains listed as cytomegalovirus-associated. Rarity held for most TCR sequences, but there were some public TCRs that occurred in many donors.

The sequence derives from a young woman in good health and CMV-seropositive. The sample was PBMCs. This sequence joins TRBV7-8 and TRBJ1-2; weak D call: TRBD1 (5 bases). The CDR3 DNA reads TGTGCCAGCAGCTTAGGACAGAACTATGGCTACACCTTC. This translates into CASSLGQNYGYTF.